The next 12 T cell receptor beta chains were all read from a single sample in a study of early T cells in non-severe SARS-CoV-2 infection. TCRdb fed the 5' RACE reads into MiXCR, producing one record per CDR3 protein. The sample lists fewer than 65,000 distinct CDR3 sequences, about 7.7% occurring once. This specimen was whole blood, taken at baseline. These receptors originate from an adult who was a healthcare worker with PCR-confirmed SARS-CoV-2 infection or an uninfected control (not recorded which).

This clonotype was counted at least ten times. The rearrangement uses TRBV10-3 and TRBJ2-7; D gene unclear. The CDR3 spans 14 residues. Germline CDR1 ENHRY, CDR2 SYGVKD. Trimming took 0 bases from V and 2 from J, leaving 8 bases between them. CDR3 residues: CAISESGRPYEQYF. Here the CDR3 DNA reads TGTGCCATCAGTGAGTCCGGCAGACCCTACGAGCAGTACTTC.

This chain connects TRBV19 to TRBJ2-7, with TRBD2 identical over 7 bases. The CDR3 contains 14 residues. The J segment lost 3 bases and the V segment lost 3 bases, leaving 5 bases of the junction unmatched. Germline CDR1 and CDR2: LNHDA and SQIVND (reference sequence). CDR3 in amino acids: CASSIAGADYEQYF. For the CDR3, the DNA is TGTGCCAGTAGTATCGCGGGAGCAGACTACGAGCAGTACTTC.

The chain employs TRBV20-1 and TRBJ2-3, with 12 bases fitting TRBD2. The ends lost 6 bases at V and 12 bases at J; junction bases unmatched: 16. Germline values: CDR1 DFQATT, CDR2 SNEGSKA (reference sequence). This CDR3 contains 15 residues. CDR3 sequence: CSAKHGLAGSAVQYF. In nucleotides, the CDR3 is TGCAGTGCCAAGCACGGACTAGCGGGATCAGCTGTCCAGTATTTT.

By frequency in the sample, this clonotype is medium-sized. The chain combines TRBV7-9 with TRBJ2-7, with 12 positions matching TRBD2. With 1 base clipped from V and 3 bases from J, the junction kept 4 bases outside the gene matches. In germline, CDR1 is SEHNR, CDR2 FQNEAQ (reference sequence). There are 16 residues in the CDR3. The DNA of the CDR3 is TGTGCCAGCAGCTTAGGTAGGACTAGCGGGATCTACGAGCAGTACTTC. This gives the protein CASSLGRTSGIYEQYF.

The chain joins TRBV10-2 to TRBJ2-1; TRBD2 agrees at 11 bases. This CDR3 spans 17 amino acids. Trimming took 4 bases from V and 7 from J; bases not matched to a gene: 12. Germline V gives CDR1 WSHSY, CDR2 SAAADI. The CDR3 loop is CASSGDSGRAEFNEQFF. The CDR3 bases are TGCGCCAGCAGTGGTGATAGCGGGAGGGCCGAGTTTAATGAGCAGTTCTTC.

This clonotype has just a few counts. The rearrangement links TRBV7-2 to TRBJ2-3; D may be TRBD2 (6 bases). V was cut by 2 bases and J by 8 bases, with 14 bases left in between. From germline, CDR1 is SGHTA and CDR2 FQGNSA. The CDR3 totals 14 residues. CDR3 region: CASSLRGGKGTQYF. The CDR3 region has the DNA TGTGCCAGCAGCTTACGCGGCGGGAAGGGTACGCAGTATTTT.

This clonotype was counted many times. The J gene is TRBJ2-7, the V gene TRBV12-3 or TRBV12-4; D is perhaps TRBD1 (5 bases). Deletions cut 3 bases from V and 2 bases from J, with 11 bases between. The CDR3 covers 14 residues. CDR3 in amino acids: CASSLRRATYEQYF. Written as DNA, the CDR3 is TGTGCCAGCAGTTTGCGCAGGGCAACCTACGAGCAGTACTTC.

On this clonotype itself: A read error may explain this, as a much larger clone is one base away. Since the CDR3 does not end with the conserved phenylalanine or tryptophan, this likely comes from a read error. DNA of the CDR3: TGTGCCAGTGGACAGCCCACTGAAGCTTTCCTT. Translated: CASGQPTEAFL. This chain joins TRBV28 and TRBJ1-1; perhaps TRBD1 as D (6 bases). The CDR3 length is 11 residues. With 9 bases removed from V and 4 bases from J, the gap between germline ends came to 9 bases. Germline CDR1 reads MDHEN; CDR2 reads SYDVKM.

This clonotype was counted a few times. The chain joins TRBV7-2 to TRBJ2-3, with TRBD2 identical over 8 bases. J gave up 6 bases and V 2 bases, and 7 bases lay outside the gene matches. This CDR3 is 15 amino acids long. CDR1 and CDR2 from the germline V gene are SGHTA and FQGNSA. The CDR3 coding sequence is TGTGCCAGCAGCTTAAAGAGCGGGAGTTTGGATACGCAGTATTTT. As protein: CASSLKSGSLDTQYF.

This clonotype was observed a few times. This chain connects TRBV7-2 to TRBJ2-3; 8 nucleotides agree with TRBD2. The length of the CDR3 is 15 residues. V dropped 9 bases and J dropped 5; count of bases not matched to a gene: 13. Germline-derived CDR1 and CDR2 are SGHTA and FQGNSA. The CDR3 region is CAREGGRPERDTQYF. CDR3 bases: TGTGCCAGAGAGGGCGGGAGGCCGGAGAGAGATACGCAGTATTTT.

This clonotype was seen ten or more times. J is TRBJ1-5 and V is TRBV20-1; 8 bases match TRBD1. V was clipped by 6 bases and J by 5 bases; unmatched bases: 9. This CDR3 contains 14 residues. Germline lookup yields CDR1 DFQATT and CDR2 SNEGSKA (reference sequence). CDR3 protein: CSAPRGQGDQPQHF. The CDR3, as DNA: TGCAGTGCCCCCCGAGGACAGGGCGATCAGCCCCAGCATTTT.

This clonotype was counted at least ten times. V usage is TRBV6-2 or TRBV6-3 and J usage is TRBJ2-1, with TRBD2 as a possible D gene (5 bases). CDR1 and CDR2 from the germline V gene are MNHEY and SVGEGT. The CDR3 is made up of 16 amino acids. Trimming took off 2 bases at V and 2 bases at J, with 13 bases between the two ends. The chain's CDR3 is CASSYGWRLTYNEQFF. CDR3 nucleotides: TGTGCCAGCAGTTACGGGTGGAGGTTGACCTACAATGAGCAGTTCTTC.